This T cell receptor (beta chain) was documented in a study of cytomegalovirus exposure and HLA in healthy donors. At the level of the study: Earlier work reported 117 million unique TCR beta sequences from about 180 million T cells.

Germline V gene lookup returns CDR1 SGHDN and CDR2 FVKESK. This CDR3 has 14 residues. V was trimmed by 2 bases and J by 0 bases, leaving 7 bases between them. Comments on this clone: Its antigen is not identified. Within the sample, other DNA sequences also encode this same CDR3.

General observations from the study: In a later analysis, donors in an Asian-associated ancestry cluster reportedly had fewer N-insertions in productive TCRs than the cohort mean.

PCR employed 60 Vbeta and 13 Jbeta primers. As originally analysed: Later, 80 million or so unique TCR beta chains were counted in an analysis, and about 10 million of them were shared. Here immunoSEQ multiplex PCR was the method, and the copy in TCRdb shows in-frame clones only, minus some. D and trimming were read from the DNA, whereas the V and J calls and clone size are those reported in that table. The sample carries under 200,000 clones, approximately 80% recorded once. V is TRBV14 and J is TRBJ1-1; no firm D call. The receptor was derived from a man between 45 and 60 years old in good health and CMV-seropositive. The sample consisted of PBMCs. Here the CDR3 reads CASSQPGMNTEAFF. The CDR3 nucleotides read TGTGCCAGCAGCCAACCAGGTATGAACACTGAAGCTTTCTTT. Looking up the rest from reference TRBV14 and TRBJ1-1 gives the full variable domain: EAGVTQFPSHSVIEKGQTVTLRCDPISGHDNLYWYRRVMGKEIKFLLHFVKESKQDESGMPNNRFLAERTGGTYSTLKVQPAELEDSGVYFCASSQPGMNTEAFFGQGTRLTVV.